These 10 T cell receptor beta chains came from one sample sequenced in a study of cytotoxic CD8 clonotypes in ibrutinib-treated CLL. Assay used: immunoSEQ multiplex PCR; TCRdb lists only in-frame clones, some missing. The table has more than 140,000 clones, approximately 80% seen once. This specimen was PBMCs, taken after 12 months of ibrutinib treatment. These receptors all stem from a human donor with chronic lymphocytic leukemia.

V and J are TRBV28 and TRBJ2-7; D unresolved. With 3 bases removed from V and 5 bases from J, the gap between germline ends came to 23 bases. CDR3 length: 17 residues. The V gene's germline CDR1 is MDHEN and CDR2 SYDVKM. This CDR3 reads CASSFRFIVEARDEQYF. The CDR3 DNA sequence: TGTGCCAGCAGTTTTAGGTTTATAGTAGAGGCCCGGGACGAGCAGTACTTC. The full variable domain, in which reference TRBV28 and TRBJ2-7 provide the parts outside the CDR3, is DVKVTQSSRYLVKRTGEKVFLECVQDMDHENMFWYRQDPGLGLRLIYFSYDVKMKEKGDIPEGYSVSREKKERFSLILESASTNQTSMYLCASSFRFIVEARDEQYFGPGTRLTVT.

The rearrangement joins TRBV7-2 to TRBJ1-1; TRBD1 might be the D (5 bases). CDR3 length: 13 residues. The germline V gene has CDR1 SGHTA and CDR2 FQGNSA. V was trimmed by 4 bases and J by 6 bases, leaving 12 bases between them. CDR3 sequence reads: CASSYAQGSEAFF. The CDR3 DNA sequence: TGTGCCAGCAGCTACGCTCAGGGTTCTGAAGCTTTCTTT. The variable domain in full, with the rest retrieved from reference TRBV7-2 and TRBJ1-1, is GAGVSQSPSNKVTEKGKDVELRCDPISGHTALYWYRQSLGQGLEFLIYFQGNSAPDKSGLPSDRFSAERTGGSVSTLTIQRTQQEDSAVYLCASSYAQGSEAFFGQGTRLTVV.

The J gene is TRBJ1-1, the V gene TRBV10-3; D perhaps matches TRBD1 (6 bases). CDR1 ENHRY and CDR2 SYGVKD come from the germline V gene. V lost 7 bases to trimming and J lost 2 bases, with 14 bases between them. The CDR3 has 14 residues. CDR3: CAINQAGANTEAFF. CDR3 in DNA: TGTGCCATCAATCAGGCGGGGGCTAACACTGAAGCTTTCTTT.

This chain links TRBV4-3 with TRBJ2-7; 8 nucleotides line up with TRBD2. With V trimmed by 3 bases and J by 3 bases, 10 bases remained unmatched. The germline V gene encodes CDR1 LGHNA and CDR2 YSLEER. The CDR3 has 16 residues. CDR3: CASSHATGTSVYEQYF. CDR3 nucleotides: TGCGCCAGCAGCCACGCTACCGGGACTAGTGTCTACGAGCAGTACTTC.

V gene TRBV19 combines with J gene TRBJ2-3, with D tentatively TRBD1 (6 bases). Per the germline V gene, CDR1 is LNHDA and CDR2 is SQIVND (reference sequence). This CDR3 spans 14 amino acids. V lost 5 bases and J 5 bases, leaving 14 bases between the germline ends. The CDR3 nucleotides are TGTGCCAGTAGTCCCGGGACAACCGTAGATACGCAGTATTTT. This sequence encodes CASSPGTTVDTQYF.

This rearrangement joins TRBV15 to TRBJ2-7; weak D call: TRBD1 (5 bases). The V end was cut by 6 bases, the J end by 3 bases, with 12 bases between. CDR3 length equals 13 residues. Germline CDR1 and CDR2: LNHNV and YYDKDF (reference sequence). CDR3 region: CATSTRAYYEQYF. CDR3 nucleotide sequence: TGTGCCACCAGTACCAGGGCATACTACGAGCAGTACTTC.

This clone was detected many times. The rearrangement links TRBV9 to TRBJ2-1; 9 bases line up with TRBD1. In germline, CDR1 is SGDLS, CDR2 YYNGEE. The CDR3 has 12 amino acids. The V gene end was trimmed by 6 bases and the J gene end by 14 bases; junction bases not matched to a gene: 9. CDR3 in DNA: TGTGCCAGCAACAGTAGACAGGGGGAGAAGTTCTTC. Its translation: CASNSRQGEKFF.

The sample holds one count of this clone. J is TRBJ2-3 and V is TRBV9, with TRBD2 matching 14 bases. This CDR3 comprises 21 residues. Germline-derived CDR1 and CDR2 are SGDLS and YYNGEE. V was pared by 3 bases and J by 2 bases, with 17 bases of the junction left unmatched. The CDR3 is CASSAAMTSGRAFSNTDTQYF. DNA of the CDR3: TGTGCCAGCAGCGCCGCAATGACTAGCGGGAGGGCTTTTTCGAACACAGATACGCAGTATTTT.

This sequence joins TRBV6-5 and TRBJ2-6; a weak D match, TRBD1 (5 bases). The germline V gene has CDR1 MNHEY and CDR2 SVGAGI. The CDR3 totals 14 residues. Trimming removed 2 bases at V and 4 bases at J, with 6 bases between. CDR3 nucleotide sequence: TGTGCCAGCAGTTACACAGGAGGGGCCAACGTCCTGACTTTC. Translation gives CASSYTGGANVLTF.

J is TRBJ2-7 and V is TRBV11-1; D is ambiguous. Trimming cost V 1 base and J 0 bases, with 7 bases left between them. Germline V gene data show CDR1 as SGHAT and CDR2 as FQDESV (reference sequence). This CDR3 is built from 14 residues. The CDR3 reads CASSLEALSYEQYF. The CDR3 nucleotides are TGTGCCAGCAGCTTAGAAGCCCTCTCCTACGAGCAGTACTTC. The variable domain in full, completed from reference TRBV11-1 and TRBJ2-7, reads EAEVAQSPRYKITEKSQAVAFWCDPISGHATLYWYRQILGQGPELLVQFQDESVVDDSQLPKDRFSAERLKGVDSTLKIQPAELGDSAMYLCASSLEALSYEQYFGPGTRLTVT.